This T cell receptor beta chain came from a study of blood T cell repertoires in COVID-19. Study overall: Italy, Spain and the United States were the sources of the convalescent and acute COVID-19 samples.

Original data processing: Amplification of reference gene primers was used by the study to estimate nucleated cell counts. The assay was immunoSEQ multiplex PCR, and TCRdb's table has in-frame clones only and misses some. The V and J calls and clone size are taken from that table; D and trimming were inferred from the DNA. The sample lists about 250,000 clones, about nine tenths seen once, with 0.94% in the top ten. With 4 bases removed from V and 3 bases from J, the gap between germline ends came to 13 bases. The CDR3 totals 14 residues. Germline values: CDR1 SNHLY, CDR2 FYNNEI. This chain uses TRBV2 with TRBJ2-7; D is possibly TRBD1 (6 bases). The sequence came from a woman aged 40 to 49 who had recovered from COVID-19. The sequenced sample consisted of peripheral blood. The CDR3 loop is CASSAQTGYYEQYF. The CDR3 bases are TGTGCCAGCAGTGCCCAGACAGGTTACTACGAGCAGTACTTC.